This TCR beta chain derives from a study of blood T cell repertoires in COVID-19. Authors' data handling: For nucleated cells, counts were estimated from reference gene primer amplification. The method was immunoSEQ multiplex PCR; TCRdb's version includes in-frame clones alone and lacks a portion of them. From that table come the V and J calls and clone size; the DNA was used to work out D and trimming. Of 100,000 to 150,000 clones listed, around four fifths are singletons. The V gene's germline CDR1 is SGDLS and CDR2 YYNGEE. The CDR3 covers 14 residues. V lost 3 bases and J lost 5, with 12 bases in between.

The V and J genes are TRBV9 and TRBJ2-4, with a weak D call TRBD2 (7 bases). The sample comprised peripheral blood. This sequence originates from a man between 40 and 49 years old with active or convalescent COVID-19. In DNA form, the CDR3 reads TGTGCCAGCAGCGGCGGGGGCCGCCAAAACATTCAGTACTTC. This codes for CASSGGGRQNIQYF. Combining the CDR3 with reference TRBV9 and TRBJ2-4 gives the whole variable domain DSGVTQTPKHLITATGQRVTLRCSPRSGDLSVYWYQQSLDQGLQFLIQYYNGEERAKGNILERFSAQQFPDLHSELNLSSLELGDSALYFCASSGGGRQNIQYFGAGTRLSVL.